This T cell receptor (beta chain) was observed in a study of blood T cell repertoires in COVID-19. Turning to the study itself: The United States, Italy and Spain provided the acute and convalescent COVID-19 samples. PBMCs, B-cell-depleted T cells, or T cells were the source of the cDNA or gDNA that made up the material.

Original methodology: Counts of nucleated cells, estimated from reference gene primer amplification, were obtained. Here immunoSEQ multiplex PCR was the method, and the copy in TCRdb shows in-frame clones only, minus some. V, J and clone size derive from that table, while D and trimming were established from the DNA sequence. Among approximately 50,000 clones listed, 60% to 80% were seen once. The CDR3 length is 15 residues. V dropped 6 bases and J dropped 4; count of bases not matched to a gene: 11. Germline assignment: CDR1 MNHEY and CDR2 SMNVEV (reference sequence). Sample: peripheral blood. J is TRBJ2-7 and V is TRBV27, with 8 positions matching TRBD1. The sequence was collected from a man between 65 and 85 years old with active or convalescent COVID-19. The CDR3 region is CASSPKADRAYEQYF. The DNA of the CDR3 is TGTGCCAGCAGCCCAAAGGCGGACAGGGCGTACGAGCAGTACTTC.